The 24 T cell receptor beta chains listed next were all sequenced from one sample in a study of blood T cell repertoires in COVID-19. Produced via immunoSEQ multiplex PCR; TCRdb's table is partial and in-frame only. The sample shows under 75,000 clones, around 88% of them seen only once. Sample: peripheral blood. These TCRs come from a woman of 80 years or more with active COVID-19.

This clone was counted between two and nine times. The chain employs TRBV25-1 and TRBJ2-3; maybe TRBD2 (5 bases). Germline lookup yields CDR1 MGHDK and CDR2 SYGVNS. V lost 4 bases and J lost 6, with 11 bases in between. The CDR3 runs to 13 residues. CDR3 nucleotide sequence: TGTGCCAGCAGTGTTTACCAGCGGGATACGCAGTATTTT. This codes for CASSVYQRDTQYF.

The chain links TRBV2 to TRBJ2-1; 14 bases fit TRBD2. Germline assignment: CDR1 SNHLY and CDR2 FYNNEI. Germline trimming cut 7 bases from V and 7 bases from J; bases unmatched to any gene: 3. CDR3 length: 14 amino acids. CDR3 nucleotide sequence: TGTGCCAGCAAGGGACTAGCGGGGGTTAATGAGCAGTTCTTC. It yields the protein CASKGLAGVNEQFF.

CDR3 coding DNA: TGTGCCACCAGCAGAGATAAAGCGATGAGAACTAGGCAGCCCCAGCATTTT. It translates to CATSRDKAMRTRQPQHF. J is TRBJ1-5 and V is TRBV15; D call uncertain. CDR3 length equals 17 residues. Germline loops: CDR1 LNHNV, CDR2 YYDKDF (reference sequence). V gave up 0 bases and J gave up 7 bases, with 19 bases separating them.

The chain couples TRBV28 to TRBJ1-6; no reliable D call. The CDR3 covers 15 residues. Between the trimmed V and J ends, which lost 6 bases and 3 bases, there was a span of 12 bases. The germline V gene encodes CDR1 MDHEN and CDR2 SYDVKM. As DNA, the CDR3 is TGTGCCAGCAGCCCTGGACTGAACTATAATTCACCCCTCCACTTT. It encodes CASSPGLNYNSPLHF.

The V gene is TRBV14, the J gene TRBJ1-1; TRBD1 is a possible D gene (5 bases). The V gene's germline CDR1 is SGHDN and CDR2 FVKESK. The CDR3 consists of 15 residues. V shed 0 bases and J shed 4 bases, with 12 bases lying between them. The DNA for the CDR3 is TGTGCCAGCAGCCAAGATGTGGGGGGGGGCACTGAAGCTTTCTTT. It yields the protein CASSQDVGGGTEAFF.

The chain combines TRBV9 with TRBJ1-2; D possibly corresponds to TRBD1 (5 bases). Trimming removed 4 bases at V and 2 bases at J, with 9 bases between. Germline V gene lookup returns CDR1 SGDLS and CDR2 YYNGEE. This CDR3 has 13 residues. CDR3 protein: CASSTTENYGYTF. The CDR3 DNA sequence: TGTGCCAGCAGCACGACAGAGAACTATGGCTACACCTTC.

This clone was counted once. The genes are TRBV20-1 and TRBJ2-1; D is possibly TRBD1 (5 bases). This CDR3 has 11 amino acids. The germline gives CDR1 DFQATT, CDR2 SNEGSKA (reference sequence). Between the trimmed V and J ends, which lost 7 bases and 3 bases, there was a span of 7 bases. CDR3 region: CSGQFYNEQFF. As DNA, the CDR3 is TGCAGTGGACAGTTCTACAATGAGCAGTTCTTC.

The chain has TRBV15 and TRBJ1-1; no reliable D call. Deletions cut 1 base from V and 1 base from J, with 10 bases between. Germline CDR1 and CDR2: LNHNV and YYDKDF (reference sequence). This CDR3 has 15 amino acids. In DNA form, the CDR3 reads TGTGCCACCAGCAGAGGCGGAGATACGAACACTGAAGCTTTCTTT. Protein product: CATSRGGDTNTEAFF.

Written as DNA, the CDR3 is TGTGCCAGCAGCTTAATATCCCCGGACAGGGAGGAGACCCAGTACTTC. This gives the protein CASSLISPDREETQYF. The rearrangement links TRBV7-9 to TRBJ2-5, with 8 positions matching TRBD1. J lost 5 bases, V lost 2 bases, and 10 bases had no gene match. The CDR3 totals 16 residues. Germline V lookup: CDR1 SEHNR, CDR2 FQNEAQ (reference sequence).

The chain carries TRBV7-3 and TRBJ2-5, with 9 positions matching TRBD2. This CDR3 contains 15 residues. V shed 1 base and J 3 bases; nucleotides not matched to a gene: 3. Germline CDR1 and CDR2: SGHTA and FQGTGA. CDR3 loop: CASSLIGGGEETQYF. CDR3 in DNA: TGTGCCAGCAGCTTAATAGGCGGGGGGGAAGAGACCCAGTACTTC.

V gene TRBV28 combines with J gene TRBJ2-1, with D possibly TRBD1 on 6 matching bases. Per the germline V gene, CDR1 is MDHEN and CDR2 is SYDVKM. The ends were cut back, 10 bases at V and 4 bases at J, with 20 bases in the middle. This CDR3 has 15 residues. CDR3 nucleotide sequence: TGTGCCACCCTGTCGACAGGAACCGGGTACAATGAGCAGTTCTTC. The encoded protein is CATLSTGTGYNEQFF.

This chain uses TRBV4-1 with TRBJ2-2, with 9 bases aligning to TRBD2. CDR1 and CDR2 (germline): MGHRA, YSYEKL. The CDR3 is 15 amino acids. V gave up 7 bases and J gave up 3 bases; unmatched junction bases: 6. The CDR3 protein is CASTRAGGYTGELFF. The CDR3 nucleotides read TGCGCCAGCACCAGGGCGGGGGGGTACACCGGGGAGCTGTTTTTT.

The chain carries TRBV6-2 or TRBV6-3 and TRBJ2-5, with D perhaps TRBD1 (7 bases). The CDR3 consists of 16 residues. V lost 6 bases, J lost 5 bases, and 22 bases lay in between. Germline CDR1 MNHEY, CDR2 SVGEGT. CDR3 region: CASSPLGQGGRETQYF. The CDR3 DNA reads as TGTGCCAGCAGCCCCCTTGGGCAGGGGGGTAGGGAGACCCAGTACTTC.

The V call is TRBV6-5, the J call TRBJ1-2; 10 bases fit TRBD1. The trim removed 2 bases at V and 2 bases at J, leaving 5 bases unmatched. The CDR3 spans 16 residues. Per germline, CDR1 MNHEY and CDR2 SVGAGI. The CDR3 coding sequence is TGTGCCAGCAGTTACATCCGGACAGGGGGGAACTATGGCTACACCTTC. This gives the protein CASSYIRTGGNYGYTF.

This clone was picked up one time. The V and J genes are TRBV27 and TRBJ2-3; 7 bases map to TRBD1. CDR1 is MNHEY and CDR2 is SMNVEV in the germline V gene (reference sequence). After removal of 2 bases from V and 2 bases from J, the junction contained 4 bases not matched to a gene. The CDR3 totals 15 residues. The CDR3, as DNA: TGTGCCAGCAGTTTACTGGGACAGTACACAGATACGCAGTATTTT. It encodes CASSLLGQYTDTQYF.

V and J are TRBV18 and TRBJ2-2, with TRBD2 matching over 8 bases. Germline V gene data show CDR1 as KGHSH and CDR2 as LQKENI. Trimming at V came to 6 bases and at J to 0 bases, leaving 3 bases not matched to a gene. The length of the CDR3 is 15 residues. The CDR3 protein is CASSPSGPNTGELFF. The DNA for the CDR3 is TGTGCCAGCTCTCCTAGCGGGCCGAACACCGGGGAGCTGTTTTTT.

This clone appeared once. The J gene is TRBJ1-3, the V gene TRBV28; D perhaps matches TRBD1 (5 bases). Looked up from germline, CDR1 is MDHEN and CDR2 is SYDVKM. This CDR3 is 13 amino acids long. Between the trimmed V and J ends, which lost 9 bases and 8 bases, there was a span of 17 bases. CDR3 DNA: TGTGCCAGTAACTTCGGGGGGGGAGACACCATATATTTT. This gives the protein CASNFGGGDTIYF.

V is TRBV10-3 and J is TRBJ1-4; D perhaps matches TRBD1 (5 bases). V was clipped by 6 bases and J by 8 bases, with 13 bases between them. The CDR3 extends over 13 amino acids. The germline gives CDR1 ENHRY, CDR2 SYGVKD. For the CDR3, the DNA is TGTGCCATCAGCGAATCTCCAGGGGAAAAACTGTTTTTT. This sequence encodes CAISESPGEKLFF.

The chain couples TRBV2 to TRBJ2-5, with 10 positions matching TRBD1. The germline V gene has CDR1 SNHLY and CDR2 FYNNEI. This CDR3 spans 13 amino acids. V dropped 8 bases and J dropped 4; count of bases not matched to a gene: 4. This CDR3 reads CASQGQGLETQYF. The CDR3 DNA reads as TGTGCCAGCCAGGGACAGGGGCTAGAGACCCAGTACTTC.

The chain links TRBV5-1 to TRBJ1-1, with TRBD1 matching 7 bases. V dropped 4 bases and J dropped 0; count of bases not matched to a gene: 9. CDR3 length: 16 residues. CDR1 and CDR2 from the germline V gene are SGHRS and YFSETQ. This CDR3 reads CASSPTRTGLNTEAFF. The CDR3 DNA is TGCGCCAGCAGCCCCACCCGGACAGGTTTGAACACTGAAGCTTTCTTT.

The chain recombines TRBV5-5 with TRBJ2-1; 7 nucleotides line up with TRBD1. Trimming cost V 4 bases and J 7 bases; bases outside gene matches: 2. CDR1 and CDR2 from the germline V gene are SGHKS and YYEKEE (reference sequence). CDR3 size: 12 residues. CDR3 in amino acids: CASSQQGNEQFF. DNA for the CDR3: TGTGCCAGCAGCCAACAGGGGAATGAGCAGTTCTTC.

Concerning this clone: This sample includes further DNA sequences coding for the same CDR3. J is TRBJ1-2 and V is TRBV18, with D hard to call. The V end was cut by 3 bases, the J end by 4 bases, with 9 bases between. The CDR3 spans 13 residues. In germline, CDR1 is KGHSH, CDR2 LQKENI. CDR3 sequence reads: CASSPGGSYGYTF. The CDR3, as DNA: TGTGCCAGCTCACCGGGAGGGAGCTATGGCTACACCTTC.

The chain joins TRBV10-2 to TRBJ2-5; 8 nucleotides line up with TRBD2. This CDR3 has 15 amino acids. From germline, CDR1 is WSHSY and CDR2 SAAADI. Trimming cost V 3 bases and J 5 bases; bases outside gene matches: 8. In nucleotides, the CDR3 is TGCGCCAGCAGTGACCCGCGGGGGGCGGGGGAGACCCAGTACTTC. Its protein is CASSDPRGAGETQYF.

The V gene is TRBV3-1 (or the pseudogene TRBV3-2), the J gene TRBJ1-2, with TRBD1 identical over 9 bases. The trim removed 4 bases at V and 8 bases at J, leaving 11 bases unmatched. This CDR3 has 15 amino acids. Germline V gene sequence: CDR1 LGHDT, CDR2 YNNKEL (reference sequence). CDR3 sequence reads: CASSRGTGNGSGYTF. Written as DNA, the CDR3 is TGTGCCAGCAGCCGAGGGACAGGGAATGGGTCCGGCTACACCTTC.